Presented here are 16 T cell receptor beta chains from one specimen sequenced in a study of T cell responses to AZD1222 COVID-19 vaccine (dated by TCRdb to the early 2020s). Explained via the paper, the time point label denotes: about 28 days (+/-7) after the second vaccine dose. The library was made by the immunoSEQ multiplex PCR assay. The clones in this table, taken by TCRdb from immuneACCESS, are in-frame only. Not every clone is retained; where verified, under half of the shortfall comes from an unresolved V gene, and the cause of the rest is unknown. Recorded for this sample are roughly 200,000 clones; approximately 93% of them occurred a single time. The ten largest clones represent 1.5% to 2% of the sample. The sample here was peripheral blood, taken 28 days after the second AZD1222 dose. The origin of the receptors is an adult who received the AZD1222 COVID-19 vaccine.

The CDR3 is CASTPDRNSPLHF. In DNA form, the CDR3 reads TGTGCCAGCACCCCGGACAGGAACTCACCCCTCCACTTT. The chain combines TRBV12-3 or TRBV12-4 with TRBJ1-6, with 7 bases fitting TRBD1. The CDR3 covers 13 residues. Unmatched junction bases numbered 7, after V lost 7 bases and J lost 10 bases.

The chain links TRBV5-1 to TRBJ2-5; D possibly corresponds to TRBD1 (5 bases). The germline CDR1 and CDR2 sequences are SGHRS and YFSETQ. Trimming took 2 bases from V and 4 from J, leaving 15 bases between them. The CDR3 covers 15 residues. The CDR3 is CASSLPSQGSETQYF. The CDR3 nucleotides read TGCGCCAGCAGCTTACCTTCCCAGGGTTCAGAGACCCAGTACTTC.

The CDR3: CAWSVQSFETQYF. As DNA, the CDR3 is TGTGCCTGGAGTGTACAAAGTTTTGAGACCCAGTACTTC. The genes are TRBV30 and TRBJ2-5; the D is unclear. Trimming cost V 0 bases and J 5 bases, with 10 bases left between them. CDR1 and CDR2 from the germline V gene are GTSNPN and SVGIG (reference sequence). The CDR3 consists of 13 residues.

This clone came up once. V gene TRBV7-3 combines with J gene TRBJ2-3; D is undetermined. The CDR3 runs 15 residues. The V gene lost 5 bases and the J gene lost 5 bases, with 17 bases spanning the gap. The germline V gene encodes CDR1 SGHTA and CDR2 FQGTGA. CDR3 bases: TGTGCCAGCAGCCCACCGCCGGGTGGTATAGATACGCAGTATTTT. Its protein product is CASSPPPGGIDTQYF.

In regard to this clone: At one end, the junction sequence differs from germline, possibly due to a read error. The V call is TRBV5-1, the J call TRBJ1-4, with D possibly being TRBD1 (6 bases). The CDR3 extends over 14 amino acids. Germline V gene sequence: CDR1 SGHRS, CDR2 YFSETQ. CDR3 amino acids: CASGFGDKDEKLFF. DNA for the CDR3: TGCGCCAGCGGCTTCGGGGACAAAGATGAAAAACTGTTTTTT.

The chain employs TRBV6-5 and TRBJ1-1; tentatively, D is TRBD1 (6 bases). V was trimmed by 4 bases and J by 2 bases, leaving 14 bases between them. Germline values: CDR1 MNHEY, CDR2 SVGAGI. This CDR3 comprises 15 residues. The CDR3 spells CASSLRQALNTEAFF. The CDR3 DNA follows: TGTGCCAGCAGTTTACGACAGGCCCTAAACACTGAAGCTTTCTTT.

The rearrangement uses TRBV6-6 and TRBJ1-2; 12 bases line up with TRBD1. J gave up 5 bases and V 6 bases, and 10 bases lay outside the gene matches. The CDR3 is made up of 16 amino acids. The germline V gene encodes CDR1 MNHNY and CDR2 SVGAGI (reference sequence). The CDR3 loop reads CASRPGTGGRGYGYTF. CDR3 bases: TGTGCCAGCAGGCCCGGGACAGGGGGCCGGGGTTATGGCTACACCTTC.

The CDR3 nucleotides are TGTGCCAGCAGTTTGTTGGGTAGCACTTACTCGAACACCGGGGAGCTGTTTTTT. Its translation: CASSLLGSTYSNTGELFF. This chain uses TRBV27 with TRBJ2-2, with D uncertain. V was trimmed by 3 bases and J by 0 bases, leaving 17 bases between them. Germline V gene data show CDR1 as MNHEY and CDR2 as SMNVEV (reference sequence). The CDR3 contains 18 residues.

The V gene is TRBV11-2, the J gene TRBJ1-1, with D possibly TRBD1 on 5 matching bases. V dropped 1 base and J dropped 3 bases, with 12 bases sitting between them. The CDR3 spans 15 residues. Germline CDR1 SGHAT, CDR2 FQNNGV. CDR3 loop: CASSLGGGRYTEAFF. The CDR3 DNA reads as TGTGCCAGCAGCTTAGGGGGGGGGAGATACACTGAAGCTTTCTTT.

The chain has TRBV20-1 and TRBJ2-1; no clear D. Germline CDR1 and CDR2: DFQATT and SNEGSKA (reference sequence). Trimming took 8 bases from V and 3 from J, leaving 8 bases between them. The length of the CDR3 is 11 residues. CDR3 amino acids: CSSLFYNEQFF. In DNA, the CDR3 is TGCAGTTCCCTTTTCTACAATGAGCAGTTCTTC.

The chain recombines TRBV3-1 (or the pseudogene TRBV3-2) with TRBJ2-7; no definite D call. The CDR3 is 14 amino acids. Germline values: CDR1 LGHDT, CDR2 YNNKEL (reference sequence). V was pared by 0 bases and J by 3 bases, with 9 bases between. The CDR3 region is CASSQDMAYYEQYF. The CDR3 coding sequence is TGTGCCAGCAGCCAAGATATGGCATACTACGAGCAGTACTTC.

This clone was seen just once. The chain combines TRBV3-1 (or the pseudogene TRBV3-2) with TRBJ2-3, with D perhaps being TRBD1 or TRBD2 (5 bases each). The V end was cut by 1 base, the J end by 8 bases, with 13 bases between. The CDR3 is made up of 14 amino acids. The germline gives CDR1 LGHDT, CDR2 YNNKEL (reference sequence). CDR3 amino acids: CASSQGSGQGTQYF. The CDR3 region has the DNA TGTGCCAGCAGCCAAGGGAGCGGCCAGGGTACGCAGTATTTT.

A single count supports this clone. The chain combines TRBV4-1 with TRBJ2-1, with D unresolved. This CDR3 is 13 amino acids long. Germline lookup yields CDR1 MGHRA and CDR2 YSYEKL. The V end was cut by 0 bases, the J end by 12 bases, with 12 bases between. Here the CDR3 reads CASSQEIEGPQFF. The DNA of the CDR3 is TGCGCCAGCAGCCAAGAGATTGAAGGACCGCAGTTCTTC.

The chain recombines TRBV7-2 with TRBJ2-5, with D unclear. Germline assignment: CDR1 SGHTA and CDR2 FQGNSA. Trimming stripped 1 base from V and 3 bases from J, with 6 bases between. The CDR3 is 13 residues long. In nucleotides, the CDR3 is TGTGCCAGCAGCTTAGGACCTAAAGAGACCCAGTACTTC. Encoded protein: CASSLGPKETQYF.

The CDR3 sequence: CASSFNGVTGGRNEQFF. The CDR3 DNA follows: TGTGCCAGCAGCTTTAATGGGGTGACAGGGGGCAGGAATGAGCAGTTCTTC. The genes are TRBV7-9 and TRBJ2-1; the match to TRBD1 covers 10 bases. The CDR3 has 17 residues. V trimming: 3 bases; J trimming: 7 bases; junction bases outside the gene matches: 12. Germline CDR1 is SEHNR and CDR2 is FQNEAQ (reference sequence).

This clone was seen only once. CDR3 amino acids: CASSVTGNTIYF. In DNA form, the CDR3 reads TGTGCCAGCAGCGTTACTGGAAACACCATATATTTT. The chain recombines TRBV9 with TRBJ1-3, with D hard to call. Germline CDR1 is SGDLS and CDR2 is YYNGEE. Between the trimmed V and J ends, which lost 2 bases and 2 bases, there was a span of 2 bases. This CDR3 comprises 12 residues.